This T cell receptor (beta chain) stems from a study of T cell responses to AZD1222 COVID-19 vaccine. This clone has only one observation. The CDR3 is 15 residues long. Germline V CDR1 and CDR2: MNHEY, SMNVEV (reference sequence). V was trimmed by 6 bases and J by 0 bases, leaving 14 bases between them. Only in-frame clones appear in the TCRdb table, and some are missing; sequencing was by immunoSEQ multiplex PCR. The sample has 75,000 to 100,000 clones; around 90% are singletons. This chain joins TRBV27 and TRBJ1-2; D possibly corresponds to TRBD1 (5 bases). This receptor was taken from an adult in good health. The specimen was peripheral blood, collected on day 0 of AZD1222 vaccination. The CDR3 region is CASRERDGANYGYTF. The DNA of the CDR3 is TGTGCCAGCAGGGAAAGGGACGGCGCTAACTATGGCTACACCTTC.